Below are 2 T cell receptor beta chains sequenced from a single sample in a study of T-cell memory formation after mild COVID-19. MiXCR was run by TCRdb on the 5' RACE reads, yielding one entry per CDR3 protein. Among about 340,000 distinct CDR3 sequences, approximately 15% were seen once, and the ten largest hold 20% to 25%. Source material: PBMCs or a T cell subset sorted from them (not recorded which). The receptors come from a man aged 18 to 35 who had mild COVID-19 (a few samples of this study predate the infection). Cell type and time point are not known.

The chain recombines TRBV2 with TRBJ2-5; a weak D match, TRBD2 (5 bases). Germline loops: CDR1 SNHLY, CDR2 FYNNEI. The CDR3 sequence is 14 residues long. The V end lost 7 bases, the J end lost 2 bases, and 14 bases lay between the germline ends. Here the CDR3 reads CASKRTPLQETQYF. The CDR3 coding sequence is TGTGCCAGCAAGCGGACCCCCCTTCAAGAGACCCAGTACTTC. Supplemented by reference TRBV2 and TRBJ2-5, the full variable domain reads EPEVTQTPSHQVTQMGQEVILRCVPISNHLYFYWYRQILGQKVEFLVSFYNNEISEKSEIFDDQFSVERPDGSNFTLKIRSTKLEDSAMYFCASKRTPLQETQYFGPGTRLLVL.

Many counts were recorded for this clonotype. V and J are TRBV28 and TRBJ2-3; tentatively, D is TRBD2 (5 bases). In germline, CDR1 is MDHEN, CDR2 SYDVKM. The V end was cut by 4 bases, the J end by 7 bases, with 6 bases between. The CDR3 is made up of 11 amino acids. CDR3 residues: CASSWEYTQYF. The DNA for the CDR3 is TGTGCCAGCAGTTGGGAGTATACGCAGTATTTT.